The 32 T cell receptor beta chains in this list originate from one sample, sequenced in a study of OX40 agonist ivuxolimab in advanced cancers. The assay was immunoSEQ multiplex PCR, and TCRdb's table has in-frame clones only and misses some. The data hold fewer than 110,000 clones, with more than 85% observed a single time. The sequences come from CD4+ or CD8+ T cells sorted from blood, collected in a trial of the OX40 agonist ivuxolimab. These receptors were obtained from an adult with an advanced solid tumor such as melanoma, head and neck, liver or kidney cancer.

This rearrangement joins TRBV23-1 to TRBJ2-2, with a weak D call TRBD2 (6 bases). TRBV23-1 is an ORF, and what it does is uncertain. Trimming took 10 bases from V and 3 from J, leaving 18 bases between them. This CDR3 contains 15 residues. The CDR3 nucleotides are TGCGCCACCCCGGACCGGGAGCCTTACACCGGGGAGCTGTTTTTT. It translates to CATPDREPYTGELFF.

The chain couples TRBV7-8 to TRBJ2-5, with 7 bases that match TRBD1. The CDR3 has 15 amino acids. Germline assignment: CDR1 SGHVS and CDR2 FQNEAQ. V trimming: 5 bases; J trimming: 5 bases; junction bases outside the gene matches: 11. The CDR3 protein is CASSPTTGELETQYF. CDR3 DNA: TGTGCCAGCAGCCCCACAACAGGGGAGTTGGAGACCCAGTACTTC.

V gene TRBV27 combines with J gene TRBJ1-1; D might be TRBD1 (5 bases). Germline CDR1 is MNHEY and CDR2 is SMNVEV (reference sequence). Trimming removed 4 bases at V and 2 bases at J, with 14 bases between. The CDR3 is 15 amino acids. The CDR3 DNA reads TGTGCCAGCAGTTCCCTCAAGACAGCAAACACTGAAGCTTTCTTT. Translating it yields CASSSLKTANTEAFF.

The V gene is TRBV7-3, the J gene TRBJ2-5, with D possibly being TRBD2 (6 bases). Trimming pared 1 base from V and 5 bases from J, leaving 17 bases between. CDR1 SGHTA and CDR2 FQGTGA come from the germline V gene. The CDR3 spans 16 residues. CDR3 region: CASSLRRGYAGETQYF. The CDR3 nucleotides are TGTGCCAGCAGCTTAAGAAGAGGATATGCGGGGGAGACCCAGTACTTC. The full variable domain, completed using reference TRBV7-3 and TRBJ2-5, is GAGVSQTPSNKVTEKGKYVELRCDPISGHTALYWYRQSLGQGPEFLIYFQGTGAADDSGLPNDRFFAVRPEGSVSTLKIQRTERGDSAVYLCASSLRRGYAGETQYFGPGTRLLVL.

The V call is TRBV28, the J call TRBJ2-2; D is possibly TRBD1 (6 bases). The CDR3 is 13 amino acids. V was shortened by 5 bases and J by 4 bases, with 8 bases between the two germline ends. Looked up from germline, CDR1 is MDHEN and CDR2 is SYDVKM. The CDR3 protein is CASSRTVTGELFF. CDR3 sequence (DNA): TGTGCCAGCAGTCGGACAGTCACCGGGGAGCTGTTTTTT.

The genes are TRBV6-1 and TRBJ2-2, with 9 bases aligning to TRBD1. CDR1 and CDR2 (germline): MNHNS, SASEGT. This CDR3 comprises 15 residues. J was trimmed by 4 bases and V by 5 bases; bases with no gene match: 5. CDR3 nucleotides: TGTGCCAGCAGTCGCCGGACAGGGGCCACCGGGGAGCTGTTTTTT. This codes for CASSRRTGATGELFF.

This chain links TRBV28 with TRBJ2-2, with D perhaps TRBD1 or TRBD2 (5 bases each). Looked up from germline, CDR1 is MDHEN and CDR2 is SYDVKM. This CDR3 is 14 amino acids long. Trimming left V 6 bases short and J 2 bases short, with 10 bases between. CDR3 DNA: TGTGCCAGCAGCCCAGGGACCAACACCGGGGAGCTGTTTTTT. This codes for CASSPGTNTGELFF. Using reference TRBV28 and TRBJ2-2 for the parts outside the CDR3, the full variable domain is DVKVTQSSRYLVKRTGEKVFLECVQDMDHENMFWYRQDPGLGLRLIYFSYDVKMKEKGDIPEGYSVSREKKERFSLILESASTNQTSMYLCASSPGTNTGELFFGEGSRLTVL.

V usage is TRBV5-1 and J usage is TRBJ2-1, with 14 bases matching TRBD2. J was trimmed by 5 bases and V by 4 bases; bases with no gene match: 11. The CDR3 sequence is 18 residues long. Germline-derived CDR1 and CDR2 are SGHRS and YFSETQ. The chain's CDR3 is CASSMGTSGRWVDNEQFF. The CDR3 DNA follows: TGCGCCAGCAGCATGGGGACTAGCGGGAGATGGGTGGACAATGAGCAGTTCTTC.

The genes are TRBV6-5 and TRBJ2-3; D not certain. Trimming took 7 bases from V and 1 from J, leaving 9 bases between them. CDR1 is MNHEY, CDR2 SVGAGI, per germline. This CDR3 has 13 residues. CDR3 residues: CASINVGTDTQYF. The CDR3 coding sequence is TGTGCCAGCATCAACGTGGGCACAGATACGCAGTATTTT.

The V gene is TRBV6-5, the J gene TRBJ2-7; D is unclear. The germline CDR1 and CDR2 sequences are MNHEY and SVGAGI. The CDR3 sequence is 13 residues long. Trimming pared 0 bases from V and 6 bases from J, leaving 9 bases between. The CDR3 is CASSYSGWCEQYF. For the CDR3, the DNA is TGTGCCAGCAGTTACTCGGGATGGTGCGAGCAGTACTTC.

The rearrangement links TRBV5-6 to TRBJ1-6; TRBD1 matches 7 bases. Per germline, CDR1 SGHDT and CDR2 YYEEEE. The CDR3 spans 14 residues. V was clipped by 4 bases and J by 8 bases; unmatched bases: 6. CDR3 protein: CASSRDSTYSPLHF. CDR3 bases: TGTGCCAGCAGCCGGGACAGCACTTATTCACCCCTCCACTTT.

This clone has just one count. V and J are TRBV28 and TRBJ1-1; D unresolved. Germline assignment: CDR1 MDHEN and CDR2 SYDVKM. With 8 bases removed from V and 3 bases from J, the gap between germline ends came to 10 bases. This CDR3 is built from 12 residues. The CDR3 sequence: CASPGPHTEAFF. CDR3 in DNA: TGTGCCAGCCCCGGGCCCCACACTGAAGCTTTCTTT.

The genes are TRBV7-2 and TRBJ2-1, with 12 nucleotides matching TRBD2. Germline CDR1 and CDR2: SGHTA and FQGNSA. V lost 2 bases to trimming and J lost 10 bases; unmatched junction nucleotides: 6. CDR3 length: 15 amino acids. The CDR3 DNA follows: TGTGCCAGCAGCTTATTCCTAGCGGGAGGGAAAGAGCAGTTCTTC. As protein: CASSLFLAGGKEQFF.

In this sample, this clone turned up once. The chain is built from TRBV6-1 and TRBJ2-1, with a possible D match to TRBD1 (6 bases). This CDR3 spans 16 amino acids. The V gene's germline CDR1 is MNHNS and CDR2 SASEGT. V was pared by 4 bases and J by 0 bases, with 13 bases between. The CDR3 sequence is CASSGRQAHSYNEQFF. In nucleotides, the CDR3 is TGTGCCAGCAGTGGTAGACAGGCCCACTCCTACAATGAGCAGTTCTTC.

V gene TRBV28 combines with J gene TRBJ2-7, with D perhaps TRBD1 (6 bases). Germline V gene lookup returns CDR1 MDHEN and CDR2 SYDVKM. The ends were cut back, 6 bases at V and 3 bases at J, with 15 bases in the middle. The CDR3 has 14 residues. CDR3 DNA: TGTGCCAGCAGCCCGGACAGACGCGTCTACGAGCAGTACTTC. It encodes CASSPDRRVYEQYF.

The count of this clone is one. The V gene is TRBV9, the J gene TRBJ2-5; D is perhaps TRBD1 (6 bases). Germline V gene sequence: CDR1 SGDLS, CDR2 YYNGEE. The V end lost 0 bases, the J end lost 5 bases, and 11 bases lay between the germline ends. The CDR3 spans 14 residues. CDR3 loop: CASSVETGSETQYF. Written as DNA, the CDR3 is TGTGCCAGCAGCGTAGAAACAGGGAGTGAGACCCAGTACTTC. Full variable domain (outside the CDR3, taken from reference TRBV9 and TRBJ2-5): DSGVTQTPKHLITATGQRVTLRCSPRSGDLSVYWYQQSLDQGLQFLIQYYNGEERAKGNILERFSAQQFPDLHSELNLSSLELGDSALYFCASSVETGSETQYFGPGTRLLVL.

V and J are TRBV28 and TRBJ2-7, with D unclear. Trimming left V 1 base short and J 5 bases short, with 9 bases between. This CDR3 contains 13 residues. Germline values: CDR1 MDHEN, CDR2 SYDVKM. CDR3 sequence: CASSLSRAHEQYF. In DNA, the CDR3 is TGTGCCAGCAGTTTATCTCGGGCCCACGAGCAGTACTTC.

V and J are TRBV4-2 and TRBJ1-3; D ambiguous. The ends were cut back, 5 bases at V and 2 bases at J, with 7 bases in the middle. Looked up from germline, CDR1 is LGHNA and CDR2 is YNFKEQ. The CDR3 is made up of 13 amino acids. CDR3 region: CASSSSAGNTIYF. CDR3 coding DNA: TGTGCCAGCAGCTCATCCGCTGGAAACACCATATATTTT.

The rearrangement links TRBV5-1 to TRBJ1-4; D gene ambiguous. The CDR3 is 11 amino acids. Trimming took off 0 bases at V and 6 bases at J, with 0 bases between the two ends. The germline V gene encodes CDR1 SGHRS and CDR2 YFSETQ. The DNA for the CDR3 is TGCGCCAGCAGCTTGGATGAAAAACTGTTTTTT. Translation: CASSLDEKLFF. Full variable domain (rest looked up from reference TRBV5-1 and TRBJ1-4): KAGVTQTPRYLIKTRGQQVTLSCSPISGHRSVSWYQQTPGQGLQFLFEYFSETQRNKGNFPGRFSGRQFSNSRSEMNVSTLELGDSALYLCASSLDEKLFFGSGTQLSVL.

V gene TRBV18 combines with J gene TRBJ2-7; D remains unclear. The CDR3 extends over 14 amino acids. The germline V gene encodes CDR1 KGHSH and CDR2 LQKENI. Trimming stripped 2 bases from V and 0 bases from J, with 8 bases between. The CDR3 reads CASSPGLNSYEQYF. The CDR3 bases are TGTGCCAGCTCACCAGGGTTAAACTCCTACGAGCAGTACTTC. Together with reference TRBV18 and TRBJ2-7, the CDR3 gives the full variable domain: NAGVMQNPRHLVRRRGQEARLRCSPMKGHSHVYWYRQLPEEGLKFMVYLQKENIIDESGMPKERFSAEFPKEGPSILRIQQVVRGDSAAYFCASSPGLNSYEQYFGPGTRLTVT.

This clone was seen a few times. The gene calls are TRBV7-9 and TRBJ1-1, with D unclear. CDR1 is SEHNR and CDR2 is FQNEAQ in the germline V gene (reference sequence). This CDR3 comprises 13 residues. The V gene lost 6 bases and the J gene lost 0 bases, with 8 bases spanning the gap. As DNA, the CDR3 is TGTGCCAGCAGTTCAAGCATGAACACTGAAGCTTTCTTT. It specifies CASSSSMNTEAFF.

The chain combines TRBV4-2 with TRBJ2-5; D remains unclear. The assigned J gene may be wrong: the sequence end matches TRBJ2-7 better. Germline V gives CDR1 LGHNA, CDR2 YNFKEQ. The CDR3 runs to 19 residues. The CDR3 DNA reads TGTGCCAGCAGCCAAGCCACTCCGGGCGAGGCCTCCTCCTCCTACGAGCAGTACTTC. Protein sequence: CASSQATPGEASSSYEQYF.

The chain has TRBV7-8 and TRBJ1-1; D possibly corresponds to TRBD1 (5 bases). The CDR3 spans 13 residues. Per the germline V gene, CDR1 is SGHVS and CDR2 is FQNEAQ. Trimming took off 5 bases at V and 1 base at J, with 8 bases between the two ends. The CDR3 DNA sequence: TGTGCCAGCAGCCCACAGGAGAACACTGAAGCTTTCTTT. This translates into CASSPQENTEAFF.

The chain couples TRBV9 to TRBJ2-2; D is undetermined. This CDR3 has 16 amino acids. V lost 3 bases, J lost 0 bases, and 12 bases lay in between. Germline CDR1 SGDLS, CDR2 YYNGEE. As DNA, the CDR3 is TGTGCCAGCAGCGCACAGCCACGAGCGAACACCGGGGAGCTGTTTTTT. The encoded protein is CASSAQPRANTGELFF.

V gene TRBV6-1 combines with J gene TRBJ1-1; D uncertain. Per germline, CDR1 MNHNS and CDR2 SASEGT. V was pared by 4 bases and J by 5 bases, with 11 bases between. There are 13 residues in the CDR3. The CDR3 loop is CASSAGEGTEAFF. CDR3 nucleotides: TGTGCCAGCAGTGCCGGGGAGGGAACTGAAGCTTTCTTT.

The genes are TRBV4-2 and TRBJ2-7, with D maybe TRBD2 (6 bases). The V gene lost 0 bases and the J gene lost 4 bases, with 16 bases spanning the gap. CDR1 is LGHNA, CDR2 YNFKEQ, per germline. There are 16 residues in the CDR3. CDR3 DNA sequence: TGTGCCAGCAGCCAAGAGACGGGACTGCCCCATTACGAGCAGTACTTC. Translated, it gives CASSQETGLPHYEQYF.

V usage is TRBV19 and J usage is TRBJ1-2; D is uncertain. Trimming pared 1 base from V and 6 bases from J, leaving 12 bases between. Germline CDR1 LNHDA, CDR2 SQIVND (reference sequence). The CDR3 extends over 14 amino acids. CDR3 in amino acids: CASSIVVQNHGYTF. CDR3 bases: TGTGCCAGTAGTATAGTGGTTCAGAACCATGGCTACACCTTC.

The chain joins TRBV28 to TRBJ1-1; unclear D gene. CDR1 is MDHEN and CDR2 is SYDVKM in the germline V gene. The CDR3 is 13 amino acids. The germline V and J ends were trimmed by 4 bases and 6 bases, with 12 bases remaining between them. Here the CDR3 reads CASSSTDPPEAFF. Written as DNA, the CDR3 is TGTGCCAGCAGTTCTACGGACCCCCCTGAAGCTTTCTTT.

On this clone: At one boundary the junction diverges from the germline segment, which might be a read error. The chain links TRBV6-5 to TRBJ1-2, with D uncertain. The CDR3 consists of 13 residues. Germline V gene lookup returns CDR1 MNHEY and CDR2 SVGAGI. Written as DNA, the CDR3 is TGTGCCAGCAGTTACGGGTTTAACTCTGGCTACACCTTC. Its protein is CASSYGFNSGYTF.

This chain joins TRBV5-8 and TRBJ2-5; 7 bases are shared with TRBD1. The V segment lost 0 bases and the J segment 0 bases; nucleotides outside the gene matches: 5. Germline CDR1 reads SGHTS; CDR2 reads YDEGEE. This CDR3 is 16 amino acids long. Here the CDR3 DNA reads TGTGCCAGCAGCTTGGATGGGACAGAGTACCAAGAGACCCAGTACTTC. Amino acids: CASSLDGTEYQETQYF. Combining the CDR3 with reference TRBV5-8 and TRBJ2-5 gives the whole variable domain EAGVTQSPTHLIKTRGQQATLRCSPISGHTSVYWYQQALGLGLQFLLWYDEGEERNRGNFPPRFSGRQFPNYSSELNVNALELEDSALYLCASSLDGTEYQETQYFGPGTRLLVL.

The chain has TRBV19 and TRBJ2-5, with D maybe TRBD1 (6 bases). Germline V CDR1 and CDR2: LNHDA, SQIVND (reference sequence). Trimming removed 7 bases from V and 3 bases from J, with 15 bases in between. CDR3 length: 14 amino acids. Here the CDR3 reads CASKRQGSKETQYF. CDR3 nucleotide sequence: TGTGCCAGTAAAAGGCAGGGGTCCAAAGAGACCCAGTACTTC.

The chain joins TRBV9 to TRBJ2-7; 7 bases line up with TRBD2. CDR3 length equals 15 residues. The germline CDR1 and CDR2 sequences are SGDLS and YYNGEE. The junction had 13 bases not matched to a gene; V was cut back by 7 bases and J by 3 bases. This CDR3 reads CASSDGLAEFYEQYF. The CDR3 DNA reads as TGTGCCAGCTCCGACGGGCTAGCGGAATTCTACGAGCAGTACTTC.